These 17 T cell receptor beta chains came from one sample sequenced in a study of blood T cell repertoires in COVID-19. TCRdb's table, derived via immunoSEQ multiplex PCR, lists solely in-frame clones and lacks some. The data show about 150,000 clones, about 85% seen once. Sequenced sample: peripheral blood. Every receptor here comes from a man between 60 and 75 years old with COVID-19, enrolled during active disease.

The sample holds a few counts of this clone. The chain joins TRBV15 to TRBJ1-2, with 7 positions matching TRBD1. Germline loops: CDR1 LNHNV, CDR2 YYDKDF (reference sequence). Losses at the gene ends were 1 base for V and 0 bases for J; bases not matched to a gene: 11. The CDR3 length is 18 residues. CDR3 protein: CATSRVVGTANPNYGYTF. The CDR3 DNA is TGTGCCACCAGCAGAGTGGTTGGGACAGCGAACCCTAACTATGGCTACACCTTC. The entire variable domain, with the rest obtained from reference TRBV15 and TRBJ1-2, is as follows: DAMVIQNPRYQVTQFGKPVTLSCSQTLNHNVMYWYQQKSSQAPKLLFHYYDKDFNNEADTPDNFQSRRPNTSFCFLDIRSPGLGDTAMYLCATSRVVGTANPNYGYTFGSGTRLTVV.

V usage is TRBV11-1 and J usage is TRBJ2-7; D gene unclear. The V end lost 6 bases, the J end lost 0 bases, and 12 bases lay between the germline ends. This CDR3 spans 14 amino acids. CDR1 SGHAT and CDR2 FQDESV come from the germline V gene (reference sequence). The CDR3 region has the DNA TGTGCCAGCAGTTTTGACTGGAGCTCCTACGAGCAGTACTTC. It is translated as CASSFDWSSYEQYF. Drawing the rest from reference TRBV11-1 and TRBJ2-7, the complete variable domain is EAEVAQSPRYKITEKSQAVAFWCDPISGHATLYWYRQILGQGPELLVQFQDESVVDDSQLPKDRFSAERLKGVDSTLKIQPAELGDSAMYLCASSFDWSSYEQYFGPGTRLTVT.

This clone was detected once. V is TRBV6-6 and J is TRBJ1-1; no definite D call. Germline CDR1 is MNHNY and CDR2 is SVGAGI (reference sequence). V was cut by 5 bases and J by 5 bases, with 18 bases left in between. This CDR3 has 15 residues. This chain's CDR3 is CASSHPGGRNTEAFF. The CDR3 nucleotides are TGTGCCAGCAGTCACCCGGGAGGGAGGAATACTGAAGCTTTCTTT.

J is TRBJ1-5 and V is TRBV19, with no clear D. Trimming cost V 3 bases and J 7 bases, with 16 bases left between them. The germline V gene has CDR1 LNHDA and CDR2 SQIVND (reference sequence). The CDR3 totals 15 residues. DNA for the CDR3: TGTGCCAGTAGTATTGCTATAACAGTTCAGCAGCCCCAGCATTTT. It codes for CASSIAITVQQPQHF.

The V gene is TRBV4-3, the J gene TRBJ1-6, with D perhaps TRBD1 (5 bases). CDR3 length: 15 residues. V was pared by 1 base and J by 8 bases, with 12 bases between. CDR1 is LGHNA and CDR2 is YSLEER in the germline V gene. The CDR3 is CASSQGFRGDSPLHF. The CDR3, as DNA: TGCGCCAGCAGCCAAGGTTTCCGGGGGGATTCACCCCTCCACTTT.

The chain couples TRBV6-6 to TRBJ1-2; a possible D gene is TRBD1 (6 bases). The CDR3 consists of 13 residues. Looked up from germline, CDR1 is MNHNY and CDR2 is SVGAGI (reference sequence). Trimming left V 8 bases short and J 8 bases short, with 18 bases between. The chain's CDR3 is CASSPGAPVGYTF. The CDR3 DNA reads as TGTGCCAGCTCCCCAGGGGCTCCAGTCGGCTACACCTTC.

To note about this clone: Other DNA sequences within the sample encode an identical CDR3. This chain uses TRBV19 with TRBJ2-7; D perhaps matches TRBD1 (6 bases). The ends were cut back, 6 bases at V and 3 bases at J, with 12 bases in the middle. There are 13 residues in the CDR3. Per germline, CDR1 LNHDA and CDR2 SQIVND (reference sequence). In DNA, the CDR3 is TGTGCCAGTAGCAACCAGGGGATCTACGAGCAGTACTTC. It specifies CASSNQGIYEQYF.

Regarding this clone: This CDR3 is also generated by other DNA sequences in the sample. The chain combines TRBV7-9 with TRBJ1-1; the D gene is possibly TRBD1 (5 bases). The germline gives CDR1 SEHNR, CDR2 FQNEAQ (reference sequence). The CDR3 runs 13 residues. Between the trimmed V and J ends, which lost 4 bases and 1 base, there was a span of 7 bases. The CDR3 DNA reads as TGTGCCAGCAGCTCTCAGGGGAACACTGAAGCTTTCTTT. It yields the protein CASSSQGNTEAFF.

J is TRBJ1-5 and V is TRBV10-3, with D maybe TRBD1 (5 bases). The CDR3 loop spans 15 amino acids. V lost 4 bases and J 2 bases, leaving 12 bases between the germline ends. Per the germline V gene, CDR1 is ENHRY and CDR2 is SYGVKD. In nucleotides, the CDR3 is TGTGCCATCAGTGTCGGGGGTGACGGCAATCAGCCCCAGCATTTT. It specifies CAISVGGDGNQPQHF.

The chain has TRBV6-2 or TRBV6-3 and TRBJ1-2, with 8 nucleotides matching TRBD1. The length of the CDR3 is 16 residues. The germline V gene encodes CDR1 MNHEY and CDR2 SVGEGT. J was trimmed by 6 bases and V by 4 bases; bases with no gene match: 13. The CDR3 DNA follows: TGTGCCAGCAGTTTCCAAATACGGACAGGGAAAAATGGCTACACCTTC. Residues: CASSFQIRTGKNGYTF.

The count of this clone is one. DNA for the CDR3: TGTGCCAGCAGGCCCGGACTAGCGGGAGGTACAGAGCAGTACTTC. Protein sequence: CASRPGLAGGTEQYF. The rearrangement links TRBV7-6 to TRBJ2-7, with 14 bases identical to TRBD2. CDR3 length: 15 amino acids. V dropped 6 bases and J dropped 7; count of bases not matched to a gene: 8. CDR1 is SGHVS, CDR2 FNYEAQ, per germline.

The V call is TRBV5-5, the J call TRBJ2-6; D is uncertain. V dropped 4 bases and J dropped 2 bases, with 10 bases sitting between them. The germline V gene has CDR1 SGHKS and CDR2 YYEKEE (reference sequence). The CDR3 has 15 amino acids. The CDR3 bases are TGTGCCAGCAGCCAGTCCCCCGCTGGGGCCAACGTCCTGACTTTC. Its translation is CASSQSPAGANVLTF.

The chain recombines TRBV19 with TRBJ1-5; D remains unclear. This CDR3 has 14 amino acids. The V gene lost 7 bases and the J gene lost 2 bases, with 12 bases spanning the gap. In germline, CDR1 is LNHDA, CDR2 SQIVND (reference sequence). DNA of the CDR3: TGTGCCAGTAAGGGAGGGAGCCGCAATCAGCCCCAGCATTTT. It yields the protein CASKGGSRNQPQHF.

This chain connects TRBV19 to TRBJ1-1; 7 positions match TRBD1. The junction had 8 bases not matched to a gene; V was cut back by 6 bases and J by 7 bases. The CDR3 loop spans 13 amino acids. Germline V gene lookup returns CDR1 LNHDA and CDR2 SQIVND (reference sequence). CDR3 sequence reads: CASRSDRAGEAFF. In DNA, the CDR3 is TGTGCCAGTAGATCAGACAGGGCGGGTGAAGCTTTCTTT.

This chain links TRBV7-2 with TRBJ1-1; 9 bases match TRBD1. CDR1 SGHTA and CDR2 FQGNSA come from the germline V gene. The length of the CDR3 is 14 residues. The V and J ends lost 5 bases and 3 bases, in that order; junction bases with no gene match: 4. The chain's CDR3 is CASSPTGGYTEAFF. The CDR3 region has the DNA TGTGCCAGCAGCCCGACAGGGGGATACACTGAAGCTTTCTTT.

The chain carries TRBV27 and TRBJ2-7, with TRBD2 matching over 7 bases. The ends lost 2 bases at V and 2 bases at J; junction bases unmatched: 9. Germline lookup yields CDR1 MNHEY and CDR2 SMNVEV (reference sequence). CDR3 size: 16 residues. As DNA, the CDR3 is TGTGCCAGCAGTTTAAGTGGGAGGGCCGGGACCTACGAGCAGTACTTC. Its translation: CASSLSGRAGTYEQYF.

V and J are TRBV12-3 or TRBV12-4 and TRBJ1-4, with 7 nucleotides matching TRBD1. This CDR3 spans 12 amino acids. Unmatched junction bases numbered 7, after V lost 10 bases and J lost 8 bases. CDR3 nucleotide sequence: TGTGCCATCGGGAGGGGGCTGGAAAAACTGTTTTTT. Encoded protein: CAIGRGLEKLFF.